Listed here are 18 T cell receptor beta chains from one sample, sequenced in a study of vaccination and CD4 T cells after COVID-19. Cultured CD4+ T-cell DNA underwent Oncomine TCR Beta short-read sequencing. TCRdb called the PCR reads again in MiXCR, with one record for every CDR3 protein. This table holds approximately 7,000 distinct CDR3 sequences, less than 55% found once. Their specific antigens are unknown. Treatment denoted: roughly 11-day PBMC culture with coronavirus spike peptide pools or control peptides (ViraFEST assay). Ahead of the COVID-19 pandemic (2011-2018), the CD4+ T cells of the unexposed donor were collected. Sequencing was done on a sample of CD4+ T cells from blood, cultured in vitro. These receptors all come from a human donor in good health.

This clonotype has only a few counts. V usage is TRBV30 and J usage is TRBJ1-1, with TRBD1 as a possible D gene (6 bases). CDR3 length: 12 amino acids. Germline V gene lookup returns CDR1 GTSNPN and CDR2 SVGIG (reference sequence). V was shortened by 2 bases and J by 5 bases, with 9 bases between the two germline ends. CDR3 sequence: CAWSTGKTEAFF. In nucleotides, the CDR3 is TGTGCCTGGAGTACAGGGAAAACTGAAGCTTTCTTT. Based on the CDR3 plus reference TRBV30 and TRBJ1-1, the full variable domain is SQTIHQWPATLVQPVGSPLSLECTVEGTSNPNLYWYRQAAGRGLQLLFYSVGIGQISSEVPQNLSASRPQDRQFILSSKKLLLSDSGFYLCAWSTGKTEAFFGQGTRLTVV.

This chain joins TRBV20-1 and TRBJ2-3; D possibly corresponds to TRBD1 (5 bases). Deletions cut 4 bases from V and 2 bases from J, with 16 bases between. The CDR3 is 15 amino acids. Germline CDR1 DFQATT, CDR2 SNEGSKA (reference sequence). The CDR3 nucleotides are TGCAGTGCTACACCAAGGACATACTACACAGATACGCAGTATTTT. This translates into CSATPRTYYTDTQYF.

The CDR3: CASTVTGDGELFF. CDR3 nucleotides: TGTGCCAGCACCGTCACAGGGGACGGGGAGCTGTTTTTT. The J gene is TRBJ2-2, the V gene TRBV6-1, with TRBD1 matching 7 bases. J lost 7 bases, V lost 7 bases, and 6 bases had no gene match. CDR1 MNHNS and CDR2 SASEGT come from the germline V gene. The CDR3 extends over 13 amino acids.

The chain couples TRBV4-1 to TRBJ2-5; 8 nucleotides agree with TRBD2. V gave up 1 base and J gave up 3 bases; unmatched junction bases: 10. CDR3 size: 17 residues. Germline V gene lookup returns CDR1 MGHRA and CDR2 YSYEKL. CDR3 sequence reads: CASSQAATGAGEETQYF. The CDR3 DNA reads as TGCGCCAGCAGCCAAGCGGCTACCGGAGCGGGAGAAGAGACCCAGTACTTC.

The chain recombines TRBV6-1 with TRBJ2-5, with D perhaps matching TRBD2 (5 bases). The V and J ends lost 7 bases and 3 bases respectively, with 18 bases between them. CDR3 length: 15 residues. Germline V gives CDR1 MNHNS, CDR2 SASEGT. CDR3 amino acids: CASTNDSGWEETQYF. The CDR3 nucleotides are TGTGCCAGCACCAACGACTCGGGGTGGGAAGAGACCCAGTACTTC.

This clonotype was counted only a few times. The chain uses TRBV27 and TRBJ1-5, with D uncertain. The CDR3 runs 14 residues. The V and J ends lost 2 bases and 3 bases respectively, with 8 bases between them. The germline gives CDR1 MNHEY, CDR2 SMNVEV (reference sequence). CDR3 residues: CASSLAGDNQPQHF. The CDR3 nucleotides are TGTGCCAGCAGTTTAGCCGGAGACAATCAGCCCCAGCATTTT.

This clonotype was detected a few times. V and J are TRBV11-2 and TRBJ2-5; D assignment may be TRBD1 or TRBD2 (6 bases each). Germline values: CDR1 SGHAT, CDR2 FQNNGV. Trimming pared 2 bases from V and 9 bases from J, leaving 22 bases between. The CDR3 has 16 amino acids. As DNA, the CDR3 is TGTGCCAGCAGCTTATCGCAGACAGGCCCTCGCGGGGCCCAGTACTTC. Translating gives CASSLSQTGPRGAQYF.

The gene calls are TRBV15 and TRBJ1-2; no clear D gene. The germline V and J ends were trimmed by 7 bases and 3 bases, with 15 bases remaining between them. The V gene's germline CDR1 is LNHNV and CDR2 YYDKDF (reference sequence). There are 14 residues in the CDR3. CDR3 DNA: TGTGCCACCACCAAGGGAGTCAGTTACTATGGCTACACCTTC. Translated, it gives CATTKGVSYYGYTF.

The V call is TRBV5-1, the J call TRBJ2-3, with TRBD2 matching over 7 bases. Germline CDR1 and CDR2: SGHRS and YFSETQ. This CDR3 is built from 15 residues. With V trimmed by 0 bases and J by 6 bases, 7 bases remained unmatched. The CDR3 DNA is TGCGCCAGCAGCTTGGGACTTAGCGGGTGGGATACGCAGTATTTT. Its protein product is CASSLGLSGWDTQYF.

The V call is TRBV20-1, the J call TRBJ2-1; a possible D gene is TRBD2 (6 bases). CDR3 length equals 15 residues. Looked up from germline, CDR1 is DFQATT and CDR2 is SNEGSKA (reference sequence). The ends were cut back, 3 bases at V and 5 bases at J, with 17 bases in the middle. This chain's CDR3 is CSASTLAAQHNEQFF. The CDR3 region has the DNA TGCAGTGCTAGCACACTAGCAGCGCAACACAATGAGCAGTTCTTC.

The rearrangement links TRBV20-1 to TRBJ1-6; 7 bases are a match to TRBD1. The J segment lost 9 bases and the V segment lost 2 bases, leaving 4 bases of the junction unmatched. This CDR3 spans 13 amino acids. In germline, CDR1 is DFQATT, CDR2 SNEGSKA (reference sequence). The CDR3: CSARQGVGSPLHF. DNA for the CDR3: TGCAGTGCTAGACAGGGGGTTGGTTCACCCCTCCACTTT.

The gene calls are TRBV25-1 and TRBJ1-1, with D possibly being TRBD1 (6 bases). V lost 5 bases, J lost 3 bases, and 7 bases lay in between. CDR1 and CDR2 (germline): MGHDK, SYGVNS. The CDR3 has 12 amino acids. The CDR3 spells CASSHRDTEAFF. DNA of the CDR3: TGTGCCAGCAGTCACAGGGACACTGAAGCTTTCTTT.

CDR3 in amino acids: CASSPNRGSRGTEAFF. Here the CDR3 DNA reads TGTGCCAGCTCACCTAACAGGGGGAGCCGTGGGACTGAAGCTTTCTTT. The chain recombines TRBV18 with TRBJ1-1; 8 positions agree with TRBD1. The CDR3 length is 16 residues. Germline lookup yields CDR1 KGHSH and CDR2 LQKENI. V shed 3 bases and J 5 bases; nucleotides not matched to a gene: 11.

The chain carries TRBV6-1 and TRBJ2-7, with 9 nucleotides matching TRBD1. Unmatched junction bases numbered 10, after V lost 6 bases and J lost 4 bases. The CDR3 runs 15 residues. Germline CDR1 is MNHNS and CDR2 is SASEGT. The CDR3 DNA reads as TGTGCCAGCAGCACTATCCAGACAGGGGGATACGAGCAGTACTTC. Its protein is CASSTIQTGGYEQYF.

This sequence joins TRBV7-2 and TRBJ2-1; D is possibly TRBD2 (6 bases). With 1 base removed from V and 14 bases from J, the gap between germline ends came to 21 bases. Germline assignment: CDR1 SGHTA and CDR2 FQGNSA. The CDR3 is 15 amino acids. CDR3 sequence (DNA): TGTGCCAGCAGCTTAGGCCGGCTACGAGCGGGCGGGGAGTTCTTC. Translated: CASSLGRLRAGGEFF.

As DNA, the CDR3 is TGTGCCAGCAGCTATAGCGGGAGAGTCACGGATACGCAGTATTTT. It codes for CASSYSGRVTDTQYF. The genes are TRBV7-2 and TRBJ2-3; TRBD2 agrees at 9 bases. The ends lost 4 bases at V and 6 bases at J; junction bases unmatched: 8. Germline V gene lookup returns CDR1 SGHTA and CDR2 FQGNSA. The CDR3 extends over 15 amino acids.

A few counts support this clonotype. V gene TRBV20-1 combines with J gene TRBJ2-3; TRBD2 is a possible D gene (6 bases). The ends were cut back, 8 bases at V and 0 bases at J, with 9 bases in the middle. This CDR3 spans 12 amino acids. Germline loops: CDR1 DFQATT, CDR2 SNEGSKA (reference sequence). CDR3 nucleotide sequence: TGCAGTACGGGACTTAGCACAGATACGCAGTATTTT. It encodes CSTGLSTDTQYF.

The chain has TRBV29-1 and TRBJ2-1; D is unresolved. The CDR3 is 14 amino acids. Per the germline V gene, CDR1 is SQVTM and CDR2 is ANQGSEA. Trimming cost V 3 bases and J 0 bases, with 9 bases left between them. This chain's CDR3 is CSVERISSYNEQFF. CDR3 sequence (DNA): TGCAGCGTTGAGCGGATAAGCTCCTACAATGAGCAGTTCTTC.